Listed below are T cell receptor beta chains from one sample, sequenced in a study of response to subunit inactivated influenza vaccine. From the RT-PCR reads, TCRdb called clonotypes with MiXCR, one entry per CDR3 protein. The sample holds 650,000 to 700,000 distinct CDR3 sequences, 15% to 19% seen once. The source was PBMCs from blood, collected roughly 12 days after vaccination. These receptors were taken from a man aged 50-60 years who received an inactivated influenza vaccine. CDR3s include the opening cysteine and the closing phenylalanine or tryptophan. Fields, in order: D gene, V gene, clone size, J gene, CDR3 protein, CDR3 DNA. The D gene is left open where the match is weak. Clone size, where shown, is once, few, many, or a class for clones that have expanded.

.	TRBV7-2	few	TRBJ2-7	CASTPPGSFGEQYF	TGTGCCAGCACCCCTCCCGGTTCCTTTGGTGAGCAGTACTTC
TRBD1	TRBV6-4	few	TRBJ1-1	CATLRQGATEAFF	TGTGCCACCTTACGACAGGGGGCAACTGAAGCTTTCTTT
TRBD2	TRBV20-1	.	TRBJ2-3	CSARTSGKGDTQYF	TGCAGTGCTCGGACTAGCGGGAAGGGCGATACGCAGTATTTT
.	TRBV3-1	.	TRBJ2-1	CASSQDFGNEQFF	TGTGCCAGCAGCCAAGATTTCGGAAATGAGCAGTTCTTC
.	TRBV21-1	few	TRBJ2-3	CASSKVEKRGGRWRTDTQYF	TGTGCCAGCAGCAAAGTTGAGAAGCGGGGGGGCCGGTGGCGCACAGATACGCAGTATTTT
TRBD2	TRBV4-3	.	TRBJ2-1	CASSHFGTSGTGEQFF	TGCGCCAGCAGCCATTTCGGGACTAGCGGGACTGGTGAGCAGTTCTTC
.	TRBV10-3	.	TRBJ1-3	CAISGGNTIYF	TGTGCCATTAGCGGGGGAAACACCATATATTTT
TRBD1	TRBV7-2	.	TRBJ1-5	CASSWRTGADQPQHF	TGTGCCAGCAGCTGGCGGACAGGGGCCGACCAGCCCCAGCATTTT
.	TRBV10-2	few	TRBJ2-4	CASSREENIQYF	TGCGCCAGCAGCCGAGAAGAAAACATTCAGTACTTC
.	TRBV7-3	few	TRBJ2-5	CASSLTPGSLETQYF	TGTGCCAGCAGCTTAACCCCGGGCTCCTTGGAGACCCAGTACTTC
.	TRBV4-2	many	TRBJ2-7	CASSQVGVGSSLYEQYF	TGTGCCAGCAGCCAAGTTGGGGTAGGGTCGTCACTCTACGAGCAGTACTTC
.	TRBV7-3	.	TRBJ2-1	CASSLAQRNEQFF	TGTGCCAGCAGCTTAGCACAGAGGAATGAGCAGTTCTTC